Listed below are T cell receptor beta chains from one sample, sequenced in a study of PD-L1 blockade in urothelial cancer. Measured with immunoSEQ multiplex PCR; TCRdb has only the in-frame clones, and not every one. The sample yields 35,000 to 45,000 clones, roughly 88% seen once. Sequences were derived from PBMCs, sampled around atezolizumab (anti-PD-L1) treatment. All receptors derive from a donor aged 40 or over with urothelial cancer. Each CDR3 is given with its conserved first and last residue. Fields, in order: D gene, clone size, V gene, J gene, CDR3 protein, CDR3 DNA. D genes are given only for firm matches. Only some rows state a clone size, as once, few, many or a class for expanded clones.

D gene: NA; clone size: NA; V gene: TRBV12-1; J gene: TRBJ2-7; CDR3 protein: CASSPPFKGRAYEQYF; CDR3 DNA: TGTGCCAGCAGCCCCCCCTTTAAGGGGAGGGCCTACGAGCAGTACTTC
D gene: TRBD2; clone size: NA; V gene: TRBV5-4; J gene: TRBJ2-5; CDR3 protein: CASSPQVASGKETQYF; CDR3 DNA: TGTGCCAGCAGCCCCCAGGTGGCTAGCGGGAAAGAGACCCAGTACTTC
D gene: TRBD2; clone size: NA; V gene: TRBV19; J gene: TRBJ2-5; CDR3 protein: CASSPRTGTSGQETQYF; CDR3 DNA: TGTGCCAGTAGTCCTCGAACCGGGACTAGCGGCCAAGAGACCCAGTACTTC
D gene: NA; clone size: once; V gene: TRBV6-4; J gene: TRBJ1-4; CDR3 protein: CASSDLPGEGEKLFF; CDR3 DNA: TGTGCCAGCAGTGACCTCCCAGGGGAAGGTGAAAAACTGTTTTTT
D gene: TRBD2; clone size: NA; V gene: TRBV4-2; J gene: TRBJ2-7; CDR3 protein: CASSQEMARGLAGGPGYEQYF; CDR3 DNA: TGTGCCAGCAGCCAAGAGATGGCCCGGGGCCTAGCGGGAGGCCCGGGCTACGAGCAGTACTTC
D gene: TRBD2; clone size: NA; V gene: TRBV10-2; J gene: TRBJ2-3; CDR3 protein: CASILAGEDTQYF; CDR3 DNA: TGCGCCAGCATCTTAGCGGGTGAAGATACGCAGTATTTT
D gene: NA; clone size: once; V gene: TRBV6-5; J gene: TRBJ1-2; CDR3 protein: CASSYVGRAGYTF; CDR3 DNA: TGTGCCAGCAGTTACGTGGGCAGGGCTGGCTACACCTTC
D gene: TRBD1; clone size: NA; V gene: TRBV28; J gene: TRBJ2-1; CDR3 protein: CASSGTGGRGQFF; CDR3 DNA: TGTGCCAGCAGTGGGACAGGGGGCAGGGGGCAGTTCTTC
D gene: NA; clone size: NA; V gene: TRBV2; J gene: TRBJ2-7; CDR3 protein: CASKNQRGAFEQYF; CDR3 DNA: TGTGCCAGCAAAAATCAACGGGGGGCGTTTGAGCAGTACTTC
D gene: NA; clone size: NA; V gene: TRBV15; J gene: TRBJ2-5; CDR3 protein: CATSRDGRLQETQYF; CDR3 DNA: TGTGCCACCAGCAGAGATGGGCGTTTACAAGAGACCCAGTACTTC
D gene: TRBD2; clone size: NA; V gene: TRBV18; J gene: TRBJ2-7; CDR3 protein: CASSPLGEGREQYF; CDR3 DNA: TGTGCCAGCTCACCACTGGGGGAGGGTCGCGAGCAGTACTTC
D gene: NA; clone size: NA; V gene: TRBV18; J gene: TRBJ1-2; CDR3 protein: CASSGPGADYGYTF; CDR3 DNA: TGTGCCAGCTCAGGTCCGGGAGCAGACTATGGCTACACCTTC
D gene: TRBD2; clone size: NA; V gene: TRBV5-1; J gene: TRBJ2-3; CDR3 protein: CASSTGLAGVTDTQYF; CDR3 DNA: TGCGCCAGCAGTACCGGACTAGCGGGGGTGACAGATACGCAGTATTTT
D gene: NA; clone size: NA; V gene: TRBV27; J gene: TRBJ2-5; CDR3 protein: CASSLSAQGGQETQYF; CDR3 DNA: TGTGCCAGCAGTTTATCAGCCCAGGGAGGCCAAGAGACCCAGTACTTC
D gene: TRBD1; clone size: NA; V gene: TRBV5-1; J gene: TRBJ2-5; CDR3 protein: CASSLVPGGGETQYF; CDR3 DNA: TGCGCCAGCAGCTTGGTCCCAGGGGGCGGGGAGACCCAGTACTTC
D gene: NA; clone size: NA; V gene: TRBV10-3; J gene: TRBJ1-2; CDR3 protein: CAISEPGVYGYTF; CDR3 DNA: TGTGCCATCAGTGAGCCCGGGGTCTATGGCTACACCTTC
D gene: TRBD1; clone size: NA; V gene: TRBV11-3; J gene: TRBJ1-2; CDR3 protein: CASTRTGGTYGYTF; CDR3 DNA: TGTGCCAGCACCAGGACAGGGGGGACCTATGGCTACACCTTC
D gene: NA; clone size: NA; V gene: TRBV2; J gene: TRBJ2-3; CDR3 protein: CASTKGVGGAVDTQYF; CDR3 DNA: TGTGCCAGCACTAAAGGAGTGGGGGGAGCTGTAGATACGCAGTATTTT
D gene: NA; clone size: NA; V gene: TRBV28; J gene: TRBJ2-7; CDR3 protein: CASRQRTAPYEQYF; CDR3 DNA: TGTGCCAGCAGGCAAAGGACAGCGCCCTACGAGCAGTACTTC
D gene: NA; clone size: NA; V gene: TRBV7-9; J gene: TRBJ2-7; CDR3 protein: CASSWDTTYEQYF; CDR3 DNA: TGTGCCAGCAGCTGGGACACCACCTACGAGCAGTACTTC
D gene: TRBD2; clone size: NA; V gene: TRBV10-3; J gene: TRBJ2-7; CDR3 protein: CATRGGQGGYEQYF; CDR3 DNA: TGTGCCACCCGCGGGGGGCAGGGTGGTTACGAGCAGTACTTC
D gene: TRBD2; clone size: NA; V gene: TRBV27; J gene: TRBJ2-4; CDR3 protein: CASSLLVSGTQNIQYF; CDR3 DNA: TGTGCCAGCAGTTTACTAGTTAGCGGGACCCAAAACATTCAGTACTTC
D gene: NA; clone size: NA; V gene: TRBV6-6; J gene: TRBJ1-4; CDR3 protein: CASSSPGGRGEKLFF; CDR3 DNA: TGTGCCAGCAGTTCCCCGGGAGGACGGGGAGAAAAACTGTTTTTT
D gene: NA; clone size: once; V gene: TRBV28; J gene: TRBJ1-4; CDR3 protein: CASRGALGEKLFF; CDR3 DNA: TGTGCCAGCAGGGGGGCCCTAGGTGAAAAACTGTTTTTT
D gene: NA; clone size: NA; V gene: TRBV10-3; J gene: TRBJ1-2; CDR3 protein: CAISETGGINYGYTF; CDR3 DNA: TGTGCCATCAGTGAGACGGGGGGAATTAACTATGGCTACACCTTC
D gene: NA; clone size: NA; V gene: TRBV14; J gene: TRBJ2-7; CDR3 protein: CASSQGQAGEQYF; CDR3 DNA: TGTGCCAGCAGCCAAGGGCAGGCTGGAGAGCAGTACTTC
D gene: NA; clone size: NA; V gene: TRBV7-2; J gene: TRBJ1-2; CDR3 protein: CASSPGLNYGYTF; CDR3 DNA: TGTGCCAGCAGCCCGGGACTTAACTATGGCTACACCTTC
D gene: TRBD2; clone size: once; V gene: TRBV11-3; J gene: TRBJ2-1; CDR3 protein: CASSRRSGRGYNEQFF; CDR3 DNA: TGTGCCAGCAGCCGTCGAAGCGGGAGGGGGTACAATGAGCAGTTCTTC
D gene: TRBD2; clone size: NA; V gene: TRBV4-2; J gene: TRBJ2-3; CDR3 protein: CASAGLVPTDTQYF; CDR3 DNA: TGTGCCAGCGCGGGACTAGTGCCGACAGATACGCAGTATTTT
D gene: NA; clone size: NA; V gene: TRBV5-4; J gene: TRBJ1-2; CDR3 protein: CASSLAGGGHHTF; CDR3 DNA: TGTGCCAGCAGCTTGGCCGGGGGGGGCCACCACACCTTC
D gene: TRBD2; clone size: NA; V gene: TRBV7-9; J gene: TRBJ2-7; CDR3 protein: CASSPRAGDSYEQYF; CDR3 DNA: TGTGCCAGCAGCCCCCGGGCGGGGGACTCCTACGAGCAGTACTTC